This T cell receptor (beta chain) was recorded in a study of cytomegalovirus exposure and HLA in healthy donors. This clone has just one count. The CDR3 is made up of 15 amino acids. V lost 10 bases and J 1 base, leaving 20 bases between the germline ends. Looked up from germline, CDR1 is MNHEY and CDR2 is SVGAGI. Vbeta (60) and Jbeta (13) primers were used in the PCR. Libraries were prepared by immunoSEQ multiplex PCR; TCRdb keeps only in-frame clonotypes and omits some of them. This sample has roughly 130,000 clones, with 80% to 90% found just once. This TCR was recovered from a woman aged 18-29 years in good health and CMV-seropositive. The specimen was PBMCs. The chain links TRBV6-5 to TRBJ2-7; D perhaps matches TRBD1 (6 bases). Here the CDR3 reads CATQPTGAVSYEQYF. The CDR3, as DNA: TGTGCCACACAACCGACAGGAGCGGTTTCCTACGAGCAGTACTTC.